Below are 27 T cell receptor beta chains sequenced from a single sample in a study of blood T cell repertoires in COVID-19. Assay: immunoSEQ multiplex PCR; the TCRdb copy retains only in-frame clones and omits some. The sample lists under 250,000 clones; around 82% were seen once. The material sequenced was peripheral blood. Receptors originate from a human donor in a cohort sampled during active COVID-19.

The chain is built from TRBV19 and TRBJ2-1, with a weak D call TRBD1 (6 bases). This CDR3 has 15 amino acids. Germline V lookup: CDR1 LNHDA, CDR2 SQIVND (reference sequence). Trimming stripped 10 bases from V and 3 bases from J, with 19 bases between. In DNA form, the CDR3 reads TGTGCCACTCTAACCCGGGCAGGGGACTACAATGAGCAGTTCTTC. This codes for CATLTRAGDYNEQFF. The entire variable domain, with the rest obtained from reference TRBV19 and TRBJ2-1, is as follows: DGGITQSPKYLFRKEGQNVTLSCEQNLNHDAMYWYRQDPGQGLRLIYYSQIVNDFQKGDIAEGYSVSREKKESFPLTVTSAQKNPTAFYLCATLTRAGDYNEQFFGPGTRLTVL.

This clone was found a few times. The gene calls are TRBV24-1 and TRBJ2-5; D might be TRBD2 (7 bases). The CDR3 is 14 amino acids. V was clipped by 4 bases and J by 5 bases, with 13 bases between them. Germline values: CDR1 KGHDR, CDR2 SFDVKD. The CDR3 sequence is CATSDLGGEETQYF. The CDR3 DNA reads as TGTGCCACCAGTGACCTAGGGGGGGAGGAGACCCAGTACTTC.

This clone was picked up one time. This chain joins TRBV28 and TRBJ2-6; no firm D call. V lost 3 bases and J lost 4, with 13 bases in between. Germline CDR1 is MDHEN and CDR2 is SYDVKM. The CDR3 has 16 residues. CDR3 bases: TGTGCCAGCAGTTTCCCCGCCCAGGCGGGGGCCAACGTCCTGACTTTC. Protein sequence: CASSFPAQAGANVLTF.

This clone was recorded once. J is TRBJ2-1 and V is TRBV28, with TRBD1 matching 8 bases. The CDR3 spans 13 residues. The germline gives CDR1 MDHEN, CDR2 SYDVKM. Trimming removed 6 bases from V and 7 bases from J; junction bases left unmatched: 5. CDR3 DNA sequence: TGTGCCAGCAGGAGGACAGGGACGAATGAGCAGTTCTTC. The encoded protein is CASRRTGTNEQFF.

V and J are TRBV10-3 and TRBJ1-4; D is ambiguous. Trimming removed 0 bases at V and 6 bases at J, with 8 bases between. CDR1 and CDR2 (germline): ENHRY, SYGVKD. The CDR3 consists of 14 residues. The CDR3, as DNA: TGTGCCATCAGTGAGTCCAAAACGGATGAAAAACTGTTTTTT. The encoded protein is CAISESKTDEKLFF.

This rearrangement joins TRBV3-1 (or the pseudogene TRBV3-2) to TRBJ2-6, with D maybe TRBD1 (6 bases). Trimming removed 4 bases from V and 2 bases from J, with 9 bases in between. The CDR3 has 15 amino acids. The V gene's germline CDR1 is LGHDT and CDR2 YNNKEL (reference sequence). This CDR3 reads CASSPRGTGANVLTF. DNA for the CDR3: TGTGCCAGCAGCCCCAGGGGTACTGGGGCCAACGTCCTGACTTTC.

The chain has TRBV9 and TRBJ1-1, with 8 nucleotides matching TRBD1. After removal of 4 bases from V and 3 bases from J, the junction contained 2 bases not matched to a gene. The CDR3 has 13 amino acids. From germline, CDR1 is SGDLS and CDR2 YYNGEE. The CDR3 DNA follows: TGTGCCAGCAGCCAGGGGGCGGACACTGAAGCTTTCTTT. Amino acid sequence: CASSQGADTEAFF. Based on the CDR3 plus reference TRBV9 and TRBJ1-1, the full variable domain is DSGVTQTPKHLITATGQRVTLRCSPRSGDLSVYWYQQSLDQGLQFLIQYYNGEERAKGNILERFSAQQFPDLHSELNLSSLELGDSALYFCASSQGADTEAFFGQGTRLTVV.

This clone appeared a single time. The CDR3 DNA is TGCGCCAGCAGCCTCCAGGCCTCCATTACGCAGTATTTT. Its protein is CASSLQASITQYF. The genes are TRBV4-1 and TRBJ2-3; D gene uncertain. CDR3 size: 13 residues. Germline-derived CDR1 and CDR2 are MGHRA and YSYEKL. The V gene lost 4 bases and the J gene lost 8 bases, with 13 bases spanning the gap.

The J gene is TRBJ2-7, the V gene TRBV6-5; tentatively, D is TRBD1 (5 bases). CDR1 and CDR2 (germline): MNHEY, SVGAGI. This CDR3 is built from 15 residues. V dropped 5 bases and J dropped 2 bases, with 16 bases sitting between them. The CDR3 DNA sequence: TGTGCCAGCAGTCCCGGACACGGGCGAGCCTACGAGCAGTACTTC. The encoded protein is CASSPGHGRAYEQYF.

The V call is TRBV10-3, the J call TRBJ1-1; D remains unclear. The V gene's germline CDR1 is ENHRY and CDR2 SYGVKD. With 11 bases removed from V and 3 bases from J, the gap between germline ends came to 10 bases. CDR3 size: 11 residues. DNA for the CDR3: TGTGCCGTAACCGGTGACACTGAAGCTTTCTTT. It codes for CAVTGDTEAFF.

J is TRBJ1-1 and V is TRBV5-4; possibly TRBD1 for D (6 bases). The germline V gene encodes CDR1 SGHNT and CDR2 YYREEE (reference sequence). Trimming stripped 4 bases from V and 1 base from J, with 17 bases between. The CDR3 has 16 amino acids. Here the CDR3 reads CASSGDTGFRNTEAFF. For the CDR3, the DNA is TGTGCCAGCAGCGGAGACACAGGGTTTCGGAACACTGAAGCTTTCTTT. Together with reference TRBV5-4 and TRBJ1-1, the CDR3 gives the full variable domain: ETGVTQSPTHLIKTRGQQVTLRCSSQSGHNTVSWYQQALGQGPQFIFQYYREEENGRGNFPPRFSGLQFPNYSSELNVNALELDDSALYLCASSGDTGFRNTEAFFGQGTRLTVV.

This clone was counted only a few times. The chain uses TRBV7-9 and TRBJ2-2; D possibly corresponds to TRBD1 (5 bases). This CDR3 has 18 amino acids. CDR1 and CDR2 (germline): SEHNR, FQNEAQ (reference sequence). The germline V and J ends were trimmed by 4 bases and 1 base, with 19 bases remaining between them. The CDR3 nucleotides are TGTGCCAGCAGCTCGCCGGATGGGGCCCCCCAGAACACCGGGGAGCTGTTTTTT. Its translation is CASSSPDGAPQNTGELFF.

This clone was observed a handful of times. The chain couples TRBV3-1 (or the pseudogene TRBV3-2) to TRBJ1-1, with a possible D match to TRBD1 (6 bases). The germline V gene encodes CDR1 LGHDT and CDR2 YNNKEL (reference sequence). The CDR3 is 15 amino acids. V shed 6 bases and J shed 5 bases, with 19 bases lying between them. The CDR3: CASSPHQLRGTEAFF. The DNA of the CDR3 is TGTGCCAGCAGTCCCCACCAGCTCAGGGGAACTGAAGCTTTCTTT.

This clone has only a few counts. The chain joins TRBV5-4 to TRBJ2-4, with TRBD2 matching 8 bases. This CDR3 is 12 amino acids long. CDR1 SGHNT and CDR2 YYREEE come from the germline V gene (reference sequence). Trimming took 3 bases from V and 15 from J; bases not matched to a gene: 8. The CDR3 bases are TGTGCCAGCAGCTGGGATAGCGGGAAACCGTACTTC. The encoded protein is CASSWDSGKPYF.

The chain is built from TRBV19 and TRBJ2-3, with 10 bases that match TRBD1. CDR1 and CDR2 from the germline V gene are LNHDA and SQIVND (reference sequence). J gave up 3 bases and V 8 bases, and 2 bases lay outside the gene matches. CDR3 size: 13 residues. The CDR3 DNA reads TGTGCCAGTGGGACAGGGGTGACAGATACGCAGTATTTT. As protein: CASGTGVTDTQYF.

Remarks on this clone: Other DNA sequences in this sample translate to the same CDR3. In nucleotides, the CDR3 is TGTGCCAGCAGCGCCTCGAACTATGGCTACACCTTC. Translation gives CASSASNYGYTF. The rearrangement joins TRBV9 to TRBJ1-2; D gene unclear. Germline V gives CDR1 SGDLS, CDR2 YYNGEE. The CDR3 has 12 residues. The ends were cut back, 3 bases at V and 2 bases at J, with 5 bases in the middle.

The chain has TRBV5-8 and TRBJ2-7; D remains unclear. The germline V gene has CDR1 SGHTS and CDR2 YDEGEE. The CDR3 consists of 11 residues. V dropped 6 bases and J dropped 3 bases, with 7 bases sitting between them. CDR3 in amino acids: CASTPLYEQYF. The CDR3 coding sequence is TGTGCCAGCACCCCTCTCTACGAGCAGTACTTC.

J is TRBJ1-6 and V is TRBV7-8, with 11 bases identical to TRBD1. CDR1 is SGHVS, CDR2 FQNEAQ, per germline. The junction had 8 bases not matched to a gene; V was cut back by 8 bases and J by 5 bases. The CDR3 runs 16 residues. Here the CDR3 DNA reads TGTGCCAGCCAACTCGGGACAGGGGGAGATAATTCACCCCTCCACTTT. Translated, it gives CASQLGTGGDNSPLHF. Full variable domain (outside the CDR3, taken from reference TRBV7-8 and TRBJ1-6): GAGVSQSPRYKVAKRGQDVALRCDPISGHVSLFWYQQALGQGPEFLTYFQNEAQLDKSGLPSDRFFAERPEGSVSTLKIQRTQQEDSAVYLCASQLGTGGDNSPLHFGNGTRLTVT.

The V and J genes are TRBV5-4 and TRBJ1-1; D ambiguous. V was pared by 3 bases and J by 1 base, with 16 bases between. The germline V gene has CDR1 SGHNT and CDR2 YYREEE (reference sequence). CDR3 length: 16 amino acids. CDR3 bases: TGTGCCAGCAGCTGGAGGTTGAGGCACCCGAACACTGAAGCTTTCTTT. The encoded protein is CASSWRLRHPNTEAFF.

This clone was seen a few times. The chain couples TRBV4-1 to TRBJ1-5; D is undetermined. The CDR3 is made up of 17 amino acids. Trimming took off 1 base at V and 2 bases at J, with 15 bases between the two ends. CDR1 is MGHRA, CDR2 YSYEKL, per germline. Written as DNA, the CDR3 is TGCGCCAGCAGCCAAGGAAGCGGGCTCGAGGGCAATCAGCCCCAGCATTTT. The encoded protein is CASSQGSGLEGNQPQHF.

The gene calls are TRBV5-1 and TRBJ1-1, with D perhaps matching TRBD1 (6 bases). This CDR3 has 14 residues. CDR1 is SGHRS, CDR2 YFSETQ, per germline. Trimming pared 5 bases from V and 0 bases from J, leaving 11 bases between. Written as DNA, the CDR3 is TGCGCCAGCAGGATGGACAGCATGAACACTGAAGCTTTCTTT. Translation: CASRMDSMNTEAFF.

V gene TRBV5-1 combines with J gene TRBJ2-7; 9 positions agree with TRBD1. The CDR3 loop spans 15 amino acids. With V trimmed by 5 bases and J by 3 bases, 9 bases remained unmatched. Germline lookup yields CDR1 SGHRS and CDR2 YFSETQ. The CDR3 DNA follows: TGCGCCAGCAGTACACCGGGACAGGGCATCTACGAGCAGTACTTC. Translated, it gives CASSTPGQGIYEQYF.

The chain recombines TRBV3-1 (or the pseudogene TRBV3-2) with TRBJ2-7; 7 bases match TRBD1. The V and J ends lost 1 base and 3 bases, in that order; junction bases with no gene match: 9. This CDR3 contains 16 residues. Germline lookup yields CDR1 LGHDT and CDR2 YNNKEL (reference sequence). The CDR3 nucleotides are TGTGCCAGCAGCCAAGCCCGACAGGGCCCCTTCTACGAGCAGTACTTC. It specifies CASSQARQGPFYEQYF.

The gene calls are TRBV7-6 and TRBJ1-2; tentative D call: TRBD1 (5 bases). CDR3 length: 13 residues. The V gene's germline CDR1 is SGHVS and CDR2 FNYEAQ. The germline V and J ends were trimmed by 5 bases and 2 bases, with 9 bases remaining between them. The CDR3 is CASSPDSNYGYTF. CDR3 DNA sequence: TGTGCCAGCAGCCCCGACAGCAACTATGGCTACACCTTC.

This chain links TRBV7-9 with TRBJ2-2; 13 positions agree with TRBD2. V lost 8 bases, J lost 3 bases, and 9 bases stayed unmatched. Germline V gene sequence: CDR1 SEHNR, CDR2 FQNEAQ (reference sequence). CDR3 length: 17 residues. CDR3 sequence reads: CASRTSGGAGHTGELFF. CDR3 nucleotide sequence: TGTGCCAGCCGGACTAGCGGGGGCGCCGGGCACACCGGGGAGCTGTTTTTT.

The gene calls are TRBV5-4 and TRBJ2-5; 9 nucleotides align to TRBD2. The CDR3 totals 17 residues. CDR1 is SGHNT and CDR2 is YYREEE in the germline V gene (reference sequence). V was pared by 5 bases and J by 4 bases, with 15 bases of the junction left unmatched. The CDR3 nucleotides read TGTGCCAGCAGTTTGAGTGTCGGCGGGGGGGCCCTAGAGACCCAGTACTTC. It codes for CASSLSVGGGALETQYF.

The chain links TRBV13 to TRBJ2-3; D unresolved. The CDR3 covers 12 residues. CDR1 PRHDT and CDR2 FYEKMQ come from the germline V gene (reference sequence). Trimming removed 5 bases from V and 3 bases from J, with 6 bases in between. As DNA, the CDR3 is TGTGCCAGCAGCCGGCGGACAGATACGCAGTATTTT. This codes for CASSRRTDTQYF.